This TCR beta chain was documented in a study of cytomegalovirus exposure and HLA in healthy donors. Turning to this clone: No antigen is known for it.

PCR involved 60 Vbeta and 13 Jbeta primers. Original data processing: Unique TCR beta chains numbered around 80 million in a later analysis, with roughly 11 million shared. Sequencing used immunoSEQ multiplex PCR; TCRdb keeps in-frame clones, though not all of them. The DNA gave D and trimming, while V, J and clone size come from that table. The sample shows around 150,000 clones, 75% to 90% of them seen only once. Study findings and constraints: There were reportedly fewer N-insertions in an Asian-associated ancestry cluster than the roughly 700-donor mean, in a later analysis. Immune exposure information comprised only CMV serostatus. Being productive about 87% or about 30% of the time was typical of most TCR beta V segments in an earlier analysis.

Germline V gene lookup returns CDR1 SGHRS and CDR2 YFSETQ. J lost 8 bases, V lost 1 base, and 5 bases had no gene match. The CDR3 sequence is 15 residues long. The sequenced material came from PBMCs. The V gene is TRBV5-1, the J gene TRBJ2-1; TRBD2 aligns across 11 bases. The origin of this receptor is a man aged 25 to 40 in good health and CMV-seronegative. The CDR3, as DNA: TGCGCCAGCAGCTTGCCGCCTAGCGGGAGGTATGAGCAGTTCTTC. Amino acid sequence: CASSLPPSGRYEQFF.